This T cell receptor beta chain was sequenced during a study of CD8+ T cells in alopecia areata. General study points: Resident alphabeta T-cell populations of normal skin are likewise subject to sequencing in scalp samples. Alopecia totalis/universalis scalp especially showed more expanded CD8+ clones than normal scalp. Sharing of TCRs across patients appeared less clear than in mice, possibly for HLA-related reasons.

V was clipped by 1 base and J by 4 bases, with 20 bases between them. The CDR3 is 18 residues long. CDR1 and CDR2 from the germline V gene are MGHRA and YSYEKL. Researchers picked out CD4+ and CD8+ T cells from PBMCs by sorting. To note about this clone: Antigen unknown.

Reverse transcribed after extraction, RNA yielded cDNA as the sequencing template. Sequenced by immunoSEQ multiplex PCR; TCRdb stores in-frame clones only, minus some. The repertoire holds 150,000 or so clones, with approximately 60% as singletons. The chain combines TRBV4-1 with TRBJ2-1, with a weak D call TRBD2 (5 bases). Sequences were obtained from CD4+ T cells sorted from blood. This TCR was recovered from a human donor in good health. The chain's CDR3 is CASSQGRVGMKLYNEQFF. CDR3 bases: TGCGCCAGCAGCCAAGGTCGGGTCGGGATGAAACTTTACAATGAGCAGTTCTTC.